This is a list of T cell receptor beta chains from one sample in a study of T cells in Graves' hyperthyroidism and ophthalmopathy. TCRdb redid the calling of the multiplex PCR reads with MiXCR, one entry per CDR3 protein. The sample includes over 200,000 distinct CDR3 sequences, 13% to 15% of them seen just once. The sequenced material came from blood. Receptors originate from a woman in her forties with Graves' hyperthyroidism that later progressed to Graves' ophthalmopathy. The CDR3 runs from the conserved cysteine through the conserved F or W. A D gene is named only where the DNA matches it firmly. Clone size appears in some rows only: once, few, many, or a class for an expanded clone.

TRBD1,.,TRBJ1-2,TRBV28,TGTGCCAGCAGTTCTGACAGGGCGGCCTATGGCTACACCTTC,CASSSDRAAYGYTF
.,many,TRBJ2-1,TRBV10-1,TGCGCCAGCAGTGTATCTGGACTAAGTGAGCAGTTCTTC,CASSVSGLSEQFF
.,.,TRBJ1-1,TRBV2,TGTGCCAGCAGTGAAGAAGGTGGGGGCGCCCTTGAAGCTTTCTTT,CASSEEGGGALEAFF
TRBD1,many,TRBJ2-3,TRBV28,TGTGCCAGCAGGGACAGGGGTCCTGGCACAGATACGCAGTATTTT,CASRDRGPGTDTQYF
TRBD2,many,TRBJ2-1,TRBV6-1,TGTGCCAGCAGTTACGGGTCGGGAGGCCACTCCTACAATGAGCAGTTCTTC,CASSYGSGGHSYNEQFF
.,few,TRBJ2-5,TRBV2,TGTGCCAGCAGTGAGTATAGGGAGTACCAAGAGACCCAGTACTTC,CASSEYREYQETQYF
.,few,TRBJ2-4,TRBV20-1,TGCAGTGCTAGAGCCGGAGGCGCTACAGCCAAAAACATTCAGTACTTC,CSARAGGATAKNIQYF
TRBD1,once,TRBJ2-7,TRBV12-3/TRBV12-4,TGTGCCAGCAGTTGGACAGGTACGACTTCCGAGCAGTACTTC,CASSWTGTTSEQYF
TRBD2,few,TRBJ2-2,TRBV6-1,TGTGCCAGCAGCGACCGGAGCGGGAGGAACACCGGGGAGCTGTTTTTT,CASSDRSGRNTGELFF
.,few,TRBJ2-1,TRBV5-8,TGTGCCAGCAGCTTGGAAGCAGTTCCCTACAATGAGCAGTTCTTC,CASSLEAVPYNEQFF
TRBD2,.,TRBJ2-7,TRBV28,TGTGCCAGCAGCCAAGCCGCTAGCGGGAGTAGGTCCTACGAGCAGTACTTC,CASSQAASGSRSYEQYF
TRBD2,many,TRBJ2-2,TRBV19,TGTGCCACCGCGGGGAGGGGAAGATCGGGGGAGCTGTTTTTT,CATAGRGRSGELFF
.,many,TRBJ2-3,TRBV27,TGTGCCAGCAGTCCTGAGACCCGAGGCACAGATACGCAGTATTTT,CASSPETRGTDTQYF
TRBD2,many,TRBJ2-7,TRBV9,TGTGCCAGCAGCCCTAGCGGGAGATACGAGCAGTACTTC,CASSPSGRYEQYF
.,many,TRBJ1-6,TRBV3-1,TGTGCCAGCAGCTCCCAGCGGGGGGACAATTCACCCCTCCACTTT,CASSSQRGDNSPLHF
.,many,TRBJ1-1,TRBV13,TGTGCCAGCAGGGGGCAGTTTGGCGGAGAAGCTTTCTTT,CASRGQFGGEAFF
TRBD2,many,TRBJ2-3,TRBV29-1,TGCAGCGTTAAGCGGGACACAGATACGCAGTATTTT,CSVKRDTDTQYF
.,many,TRBJ2-1,TRBV11-3,TGTGCCAGCAGCCACCCGGGGCTGAGTAATGAGCAGTTCTTC,CASSHPGLSNEQFF